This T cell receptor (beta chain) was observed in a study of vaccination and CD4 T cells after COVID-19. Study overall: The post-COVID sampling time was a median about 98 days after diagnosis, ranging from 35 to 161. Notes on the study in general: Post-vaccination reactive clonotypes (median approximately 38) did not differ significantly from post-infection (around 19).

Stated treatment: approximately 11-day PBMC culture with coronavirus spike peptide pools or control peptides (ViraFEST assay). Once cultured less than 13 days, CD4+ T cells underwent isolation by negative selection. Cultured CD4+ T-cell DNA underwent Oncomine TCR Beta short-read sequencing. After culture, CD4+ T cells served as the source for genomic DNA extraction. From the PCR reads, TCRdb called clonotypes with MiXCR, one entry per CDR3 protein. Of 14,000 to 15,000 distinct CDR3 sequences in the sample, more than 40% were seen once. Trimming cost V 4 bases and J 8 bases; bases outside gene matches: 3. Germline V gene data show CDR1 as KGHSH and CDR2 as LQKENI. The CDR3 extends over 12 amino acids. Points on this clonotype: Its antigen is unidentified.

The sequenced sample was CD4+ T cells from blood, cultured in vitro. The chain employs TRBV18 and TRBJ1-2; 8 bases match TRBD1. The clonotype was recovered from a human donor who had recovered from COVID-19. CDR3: CASSRQGRGYTF. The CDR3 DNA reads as TGTGCCAGCTCACGACAGGGGCGGGGCTACACCTTC.